This entry lists 27 T cell receptor beta chains sequenced from one sample in a study of technical replicates of blood from a handful of donors. The assay was immunoSEQ multiplex PCR, and TCRdb's table has in-frame clones only and misses some. The sample holds around 70,000 clones, around 97% seen once. The sequenced material came from T cells isolated from PBMCs. The source of these receptors is a human donor in good health.

The chain recombines TRBV15 with TRBJ2-7, with unresolved D. Trimming took 1 base from V and 3 from J, leaving 7 bases between them. Germline V gene lookup returns CDR1 LNHNV and CDR2 YYDKDF (reference sequence). The CDR3 length is 13 residues. In nucleotides, the CDR3 is TGTGCCACCAGCAGAGGAGAAGTCTACGAGCAGTACTTC. Translated: CATSRGEVYEQYF.

The DNA for the CDR3 is TGTGCCAGTAGTAAAGCAGGCCCTGGAAACACCATATATTTT. This codes for CASSKAGPGNTIYF. The genes are TRBV19 and TRBJ1-3; D is ambiguous. V was pared by 4 bases and J by 2 bases, with 9 bases between. The CDR3 runs to 14 residues. In germline, CDR1 is LNHDA, CDR2 SQIVND (reference sequence). The complete variable domain, with remaining parts taken from reference TRBV19 and TRBJ1-3, reads DGGITQSPKYLFRKEGQNVTLSCEQNLNHDAMYWYRQDPGQGLRLIYYSQIVNDFQKGDIAEGYSVSREKKESFPLTVTSAQKNPTAFYLCASSKAGPGNTIYFGEGSWLTVV.

The chain has TRBV11-2 and TRBJ1-2; 7 bases map to TRBD1. This CDR3 has 18 residues. The germline gives CDR1 SGHAT, CDR2 FQNNGV. Trimming at V came to 0 bases and at J to 1 base, leaving 11 bases not matched to a gene. CDR3 amino acids: CASSLDAGGVGNNYGYTF. CDR3 DNA: TGTGCCAGCAGCTTAGATGCAGGGGGAGTTGGGAATAACTATGGCTACACCTTC.

The rearrangement joins TRBV5-4 to TRBJ1-3; D gene uncertain. This CDR3 has 17 residues. Between the trimmed V and J ends, which lost 0 bases and 0 bases, there was a span of 13 bases. CDR1 is SGHNT, CDR2 YYREEE, per germline (reference sequence). DNA of the CDR3: TGTGCCAGCAGCTTGGTATCAGGATTAAGCTCTGGAAACACCATATATTTT. This encodes CASSLVSGLSSGNTIYF. Combining the CDR3 with reference TRBV5-4 and TRBJ1-3 gives the whole variable domain ETGVTQSPTHLIKTRGQQVTLRCSSQSGHNTVSWYQQALGQGPQFIFQYYREEENGRGNFPPRFSGLQFPNYSSELNVNALELDDSALYLCASSLVSGLSSGNTIYFGEGSWLTVV.

The chain employs TRBV6-5 and TRBJ1-2; 7 bases are shared with TRBD1. J gave up 6 bases and V 0 bases, and 7 bases lay outside the gene matches. The CDR3 runs 15 residues. In germline, CDR1 is MNHEY, CDR2 SVGAGI. CDR3 protein: CASSYSHLGQDGYTF. In DNA, the CDR3 is TGTGCCAGCAGTTACTCACACTTAGGACAGGATGGCTACACCTTC.

The chain joins TRBV11-2 to TRBJ1-2, with a weak D call TRBD1 (5 bases). This CDR3 contains 14 residues. Between the trimmed V and J ends, which lost 5 bases and 4 bases, there was a span of 14 bases. Germline-derived CDR1 and CDR2 are SGHAT and FQNNGV. In nucleotides, the CDR3 is TGTGCCAGCAGCCGGGGGGGGGAAGGCTATGGCTACACCTTC. Its translation: CASSRGGEGYGYTF.

The chain links TRBV13 to TRBJ2-1, with D tentatively TRBD1 (6 bases). Germline V gene data show CDR1 as PRHDT and CDR2 as FYEKMQ (reference sequence). Between the trimmed V and J ends, which lost 1 base and 8 bases, there was a span of 9 bases. The CDR3 is made up of 13 amino acids. CDR3 DNA sequence: TGTGCCAGCAGCTTAGTGCCAGGGGATGAGCAGTTCTTC. Translation gives CASSLVPGDEQFF.

This chain connects TRBV19 to TRBJ2-7; D is perhaps TRBD2 (5 bases). This CDR3 comprises 14 residues. Germline V gives CDR1 LNHDA, CDR2 SQIVND (reference sequence). V was cut by 5 bases and J by 6 bases, with 17 bases left in between. CDR3 nucleotide sequence: TGTGCCAGTAGTCCCTTTGAGGACTCCCGCGAGCAGTACTTC. Translating it yields CASSPFEDSREQYF.

The chain couples TRBV6-1 to TRBJ2-7, with TRBD1 identical over 7 bases. Germline CDR1 is MNHNS and CDR2 is SASEGT. V shed 3 bases, J shed 3 bases, and the junction held 14 bases outside the gene matches. The CDR3 totals 17 residues. The CDR3 region is CASSELSPGTAFYEQYF. Here the CDR3 DNA reads TGTGCCAGCAGTGAGTTATCACCCGGGACAGCGTTCTACGAGCAGTACTTC.

This clone showed up just once. The gene calls are TRBV7-9 and TRBJ1-2, with 8 bases fitting TRBD1. The germline gives CDR1 SEHNR, CDR2 FQNEAQ (reference sequence). With 3 bases clipped from V and 5 bases from J, the junction kept 11 bases outside the gene matches. The CDR3 contains 16 residues. The DNA of the CDR3 is TGTGCCAGCAGCTTGGGACCGACAGGGGACCTATATGGCTACACCTTC. Protein: CASSLGPTGDLYGYTF.

The chain uses TRBV9 and TRBJ2-5; the D gene is possibly TRBD2 (5 bases). V was trimmed by 4 bases and J by 1 base, leaving 11 bases between them. In germline, CDR1 is SGDLS, CDR2 YYNGEE. The CDR3 is made up of 14 amino acids. The CDR3 is CASSLRAGQETQYF. The CDR3 DNA reads TGTGCCAGCAGCCTAAGGGCGGGCCAAGAGACCCAGTACTTC.

The chain is built from TRBV6-1 and TRBJ1-4, with TRBD1 identical over 10 bases. The germline V gene encodes CDR1 MNHNS and CDR2 SASEGT. CDR3 size: 14 residues. V dropped 6 bases and J dropped 5; count of bases not matched to a gene: 3. CDR3 DNA: TGTGCCAGCAGGGGGACAGGGGTAAATGAAAAACTGTTTTTT. This codes for CASRGTGVNEKLFF.

This clone has just one count. The CDR3: CASSWGGLAGTGELFF. CDR3 nucleotide sequence: TGTGCCAGCAGCTGGGGGGGACTAGCGGGGACCGGGGAGCTGTTTTTT. The gene calls are TRBV11-2 and TRBJ2-2, with TRBD2 matching 13 bases. J gave up 5 bases and V 4 bases, and 4 bases lay outside the gene matches. Germline lookup yields CDR1 SGHAT and CDR2 FQNNGV. The CDR3 has 16 residues.

This clone came up once. This sequence joins TRBV2 and TRBJ2-5, with 7 bases lining up with TRBD1. Trimming at V came to 8 bases and at J to 1 base, leaving 4 bases not matched to a gene. The CDR3 has 13 amino acids. Germline lookup yields CDR1 SNHLY and CDR2 FYNNEI. The CDR3 coding sequence is TGTGCCAGCCGGGGACAGCTCCAAGAGACCCAGTACTTC. Translated, it gives CASRGQLQETQYF.

The chain couples TRBV28 to TRBJ2-7, with 7 nucleotides matching TRBD1. The CDR3 totals 15 residues. Trimming at V came to 7 bases and at J to 4 bases, leaving 13 bases not matched to a gene. Per the germline V gene, CDR1 is MDHEN and CDR2 is SYDVKM. The CDR3 sequence: CASNPTGASWYEQYF. CDR3 DNA: TGTGCCAGCAACCCTACAGGGGCCTCCTGGTACGAGCAGTACTTC.

This sequence joins TRBV21-1 and TRBJ2-7; the tabulated D call, TRBD1, remains unverified against the DNA. TRBV21-1 is a listed pseudogene. The CDR3 extends over 12 amino acids. Here the CDR3 reads CARTGVEDEQYF. DNA for the CDR3: TGTGCCAGGACAGGGGTGGAGGACGAGCAGTACTTC.

CDR3 DNA: TGTGCCAGCAGTTTGGACAGGGCCTTCTACGAGCAGTACTTC. Translating it yields CASSLDRAFYEQYF. The chain employs TRBV28 and TRBJ2-7, with 8 nucleotides matching TRBD1. Per the germline V gene, CDR1 is MDHEN and CDR2 is SYDVKM. V shed 3 bases and J 3 bases; nucleotides not matched to a gene: 4. This CDR3 is built from 14 residues.

The V gene is TRBV7-2, the J gene TRBJ2-7, with 8 positions matching TRBD2. Trimming at V came to 5 bases and at J to 3 bases, leaving 9 bases not matched to a gene. Germline V gives CDR1 SGHTA, CDR2 FQGNSA. CDR3 length: 15 residues. The CDR3 here is CASSPGLLADYEQYF. CDR3 nucleotide sequence: TGTGCCAGCAGCCCGGGCCTACTAGCGGACTACGAGCAGTACTTC.

The chain is built from TRBV28 and TRBJ2-1; D possibly corresponds to TRBD2 (6 bases). V lost 3 bases, J lost 7 bases, and 16 bases lay in between. The CDR3 is made up of 15 amino acids. CDR1 and CDR2 (germline): MDHEN, SYDVKM. The CDR3 DNA sequence: TGTGCCAGCAGTTTTCTGGACCGACGGGGGAATGAGCAGTTCTTC. It is translated as CASSFLDRRGNEQFF.

The V call is TRBV9, the J call TRBJ1-5; D remains ambiguous. This CDR3 is built from 15 residues. The germline CDR1 and CDR2 sequences are SGDLS and YYNGEE. V lost 0 bases and J 4 bases, leaving 11 bases between the germline ends. The CDR3 coding sequence is TGTGCCAGCAGCGTAGCGGCAGGAGGGAATCAGCCCCAGCATTTT. Its protein is CASSVAAGGNQPQHF.

The sample holds one count of this clone. CDR3 coding DNA: TGTGCCAGCAGCCTCAGAGCGGGCCCTGACACAGATACGCAGTATTTT. Protein: CASSLRAGPDTDTQYF. The V and J genes are TRBV7-6 and TRBJ2-3; a possible D gene is TRBD2 (6 bases). The CDR3 is 16 amino acids. Germline CDR1 is SGHVS and CDR2 is FNYEAQ. V lost 5 bases and J 2 bases, leaving 17 bases between the germline ends.

The CDR3 DNA reads TGTGCCAGCAGTCCGATACAGGGCATGAACACTGAAGCTTTCTTT. Translated, it gives CASSPIQGMNTEAFF. The rearrangement links TRBV28 to TRBJ1-1, with a weak D call TRBD1 (6 bases). Germline V gene sequence: CDR1 MDHEN, CDR2 SYDVKM. The length of the CDR3 is 15 residues. With 5 bases removed from V and 0 bases from J, the gap between germline ends came to 13 bases.

V and J are TRBV30 and TRBJ1-1; D ambiguous. CDR3 length: 15 amino acids. The germline gives CDR1 GTSNPN, CDR2 SVGIG (reference sequence). Between the trimmed V and J ends, which lost 3 bases and 2 bases, there was a span of 16 bases. DNA for the CDR3: TGTGCCTGGAGCGGAAAGACGGGAGTTAACACTGAAGCTTTCTTT. This encodes CAWSGKTGVNTEAFF.

The V and J genes are TRBV6-5 and TRBJ2-7; D unclear. V lost 4 bases and J 0 bases, leaving 10 bases between the germline ends. Germline V gives CDR1 MNHEY, CDR2 SVGAGI. The CDR3 length is 14 residues. CDR3 residues: CASSSTESSYEQYF. The CDR3 DNA reads as TGTGCCAGCAGTTCAACTGAGAGCTCCTACGAGCAGTACTTC.

V and J are TRBV9 and TRBJ2-3; D remains ambiguous. Germline CDR1 and CDR2: SGDLS and YYNGEE. This CDR3 spans 12 amino acids. The germline V and J ends were trimmed by 2 bases and 2 bases, with 3 bases remaining between them. Here the CDR3 reads CASSVNTDTQYF. CDR3 DNA: TGTGCCAGCAGCGTCAACACAGATACGCAGTATTTT.

The rearrangement uses TRBV30 and TRBJ2-2, with TRBD1 matching over 8 bases. J was trimmed by 4 bases and V by 3 bases; bases with no gene match: 4. The CDR3 consists of 14 residues. The germline V gene has CDR1 GTSNPN and CDR2 SVGIG (reference sequence). The CDR3 protein is CAWSAGGFTGELFF. The CDR3 region has the DNA TGTGCCTGGAGCGCAGGGGGCTTCACCGGGGAGCTGTTTTTT. The whole variable domain, remainder taken from reference TRBV30 and TRBJ2-2, is SQTIHQWPATLVQPVGSPLSLECTVEGTSNPNLYWYRQAAGRGLQLLFYSVGIGQISSEVPQNLSASRPQDRQFILSSKKLLLSDSGFYLCAWSAGGFTGELFFGEGSRLTVL.

This clone has a single count. The V call is TRBV14, the J call TRBJ1-1; 7 bases fit TRBD1. The CDR3 extends over 14 amino acids. Unmatched junction bases numbered 6, after V lost 5 bases and J lost 3 bases. The germline gives CDR1 SGHDN, CDR2 FVKESK. CDR3 sequence: CASSGVGGYTEAFF. The CDR3 DNA sequence: TGTGCCAGCAGCGGCGTAGGGGGCTACACTGAAGCTTTCTTT.